The present TCR beta chain was sequenced within a study of blood T cell repertoires in COVID-19. For the study at large: COVID-19 samples from acute and convalescent phases originated in the United States, Italy and Spain. PBMCs, B-cell-depleted T cells, or T cells provided the cDNA or gDNA that made up the material.

CDR1 is SGHKS and CDR2 is YYEKEE in the germline V gene (reference sequence). The CDR3 runs to 11 residues. Trimming removed 0 bases at V and 5 bases at J, with 2 bases between. This clone was picked up a small number of times. Original handling: Reference gene primer amplification gave nucleated cell count estimates. Sequencing was performed with immunoSEQ multiplex PCR; in TCRdb, only in-frame clones are kept and a portion is missing. V and J calls and clone size are as listed in that table; D and trimming were resolved from the DNA. The sample contains about 110,000 clones, 80% to 90% of which appear only once.

This TCR came from an elderly woman with acute or convalescent COVID-19. The source material was peripheral blood. V and J are TRBV5-5 and TRBJ1-2, with D hard to call. CDR3 residues: CASSLAYGYTF. CDR3 bases: TGTGCCAGCAGCTTGGCGTATGGCTACACCTTC. Filled out from reference TRBV5-5 and TRBJ1-2, the complete variable domain reads DAGVTQSPTHLIKTRGQQVTLRCSPISGHKSVSWYQQVLGQGPQFIFQYYEKEERGRGNFPDRFSARQFPNYSSELNVNALLLGDSALYLCASSLAYGYTFGSGTRLTVV.